The 8 T cell receptor beta chains presented below share a single source sample, sequenced in a study of cytomegalovirus exposure and HLA in healthy donors. Method: immunoSEQ multiplex PCR; TCRdb's copy keeps in-frame clones and lacks some. The data show tens of thousands of clones, 90% to 96% seen once. Sample: PBMCs. The receptors derive from a man between 18 and 35 years old in good health and CMV-seropositive.

The chain is built from TRBV5-1 and TRBJ2-7; 8 bases agree with TRBD1. CDR3 length: 16 residues. V dropped 4 bases and J dropped 6; count of bases not matched to a gene: 15. Germline CDR1 is SGHRS and CDR2 is YFSETQ. CDR3: CASSLSSSGGATEQYF. CDR3 DNA: TGCGCCAGCAGCCTCTCTTCGTCAGGGGGCGCGACCGAGCAGTACTTC. The variable domain in full, completed from reference TRBV5-1 and TRBJ2-7, reads KAGVTQTPRYLIKTRGQQVTLSCSPISGHRSVSWYQQTPGQGLQFLFEYFSETQRNKGNFPGRFSGRQFSNSRSEMNVSTLELGDSALYLCASSLSSSGGATEQYFGPGTRLTVT.

CDR3 in DNA: TGTGCCACCAGCAGAGTTGGATGGGCCTACCAAGAGACCCAGTACTTC. Its protein product is CATSRVGWAYQETQYF. V and J are TRBV15 and TRBJ2-5; no reliable D call. With 1 base removed from V and 0 bases from J, the gap between germline ends came to 12 bases. The length of the CDR3 is 16 residues. Per germline, CDR1 LNHNV and CDR2 YYDKDF (reference sequence). Full variable domain (missing parts from reference TRBV15 and TRBJ2-5): DAMVIQNPRYQVTQFGKPVTLSCSQTLNHNVMYWYQQKSSQAPKLLFHYYDKDFNNEADTPDNFQSRRPNTSFCFLDIRSPGLGDTAMYLCATSRVGWAYQETQYFGPGTRLLVL.

This chain links TRBV2 with TRBJ1-1, with D perhaps matching TRBD1 (5 bases). This CDR3 contains 15 residues. The germline V gene encodes CDR1 SNHLY and CDR2 FYNNEI. Deletions cut 3 bases from V and 3 bases from J, with 14 bases between. DNA for the CDR3: TGTGCCAGCAGTGATTGGGGGGGATCAGACACTGAAGCTTTCTTT. Amino acid sequence: CASSDWGGSDTEAFF.

The chain uses TRBV19 and TRBJ2-1; 12 nucleotides align to TRBD2. The CDR3 covers 17 residues. V was clipped by 3 bases and J by 2 bases; unmatched bases: 5. Germline V lookup: CDR1 LNHDA, CDR2 SQIVND (reference sequence). The CDR3 is CASSMWLAGGPYNEQFF. CDR3 in DNA: TGTGCCAGTAGTATGTGGCTAGCGGGAGGGCCCTACAATGAGCAGTTCTTC.

This chain links TRBV27 with TRBJ1-2; the D gene is possibly TRBD1 (6 bases). The ends were cut back, 5 bases at V and 4 bases at J, with 11 bases in the middle. The germline V gene encodes CDR1 MNHEY and CDR2 SMNVEV (reference sequence). The CDR3 consists of 13 residues. The CDR3 spells CASSAQGSYGYTF. The CDR3 bases are TGTGCCAGCAGTGCCCAGGGGTCCTATGGCTACACCTTC.

The chain couples TRBV6-4 to TRBJ2-5; TRBD2 aligns across 12 bases. With V trimmed by 7 bases and J by 3 bases, 6 bases remained unmatched. The CDR3 covers 15 residues. Germline V gene lookup returns CDR1 MRHNA and CDR2 SNTAGT. CDR3 loop: CASTFRLAGEETQYF. CDR3 bases: TGTGCCAGCACCTTTAGACTAGCGGGAGAAGAGACCCAGTACTTC.

Only a few counts were recorded for this clone. One end of the junction is discordant with germline, which a read error may explain. The rearrangement joins TRBV28 to TRBJ2-3; TRBD2 is a possible D gene (7 bases). CDR1 and CDR2 from the germline V gene are MDHEN and SYDVKM. CDR3 length: 19 amino acids. The CDR3 nucleotides read TGTGCCAGCAGTCTATGGTGGGGGGGGCAGCAGGAGGCCCCAGATACGCAGTATTTT. It is translated as CASSLWWGGQQEAPDTQYF. The full variable domain, its missing parts supplied by reference TRBV28 and TRBJ2-3, is DVKVTQSSRYLVKRTGEKVFLECVQDMDHENMFWYRQDPGLGLRLIYFSYDVKMKEKGDIPEGYSVSREKKERFSLILESASTNQTSMYLCASSLWWGGQQEAPDTQYFGPGTRLTVL.

Note on this clone: Germline and junction disagree at one end, which may indicate a read error. This CDR3 is CASSSDRDPSHEQYF. In nucleotides, the CDR3 is TGTGCCAGCAGCTCCGACAGGGATCCCTCCCACGAGCAGTACTTC. V usage is TRBV7-9 and J usage is TRBJ2-7, with 7 bases that match TRBD1. Germline CDR1 SEHNR, CDR2 FQNEAQ (reference sequence). The CDR3 extends over 15 amino acids.